This is a list of T cell receptor beta chains from one sample in a study of response to subunit inactivated influenza vaccine. TCRdb ran MiXCR on the RT-PCR reads and lists one entry per CDR3 protein. This sample has about 570,000 distinct CDR3 sequences, with around 11% found just once. These same records also appear under a second study, on T cells expressing NK-cell markers.

Sequencing was performed on PBMCs from blood, taken on the day of vaccination. These receptor sequences come from a man aged 50-60 years who received an inactivated influenza vaccine. Both conserved end residues are part of each CDR3. The order of the fields is V gene, J gene, CDR3 protein.

V: TRBV6-1
J: TRBJ2-1
CDR3: CASTDRGSRNEQFF

V: TRBV7-2
J: TRBJ2-3
CDR3: CASSSVLFPDTQYF

V: TRBV11-1
J: TRBJ2-2
CDR3: CASSLSTLVRDYTGELFF

V: TRBV4-1
J: TRBJ2-5
CDR3: CASSQGGLARWETQYF

V: TRBV3-1
J: TRBJ1-1
CDR3: CASSQDDRAAFF

V: TRBV24-1
J: TRBJ2-3
CDR3: CATSDPRGSTLTDTQYF

V: TRBV12-3/TRBV12-4
J: TRBJ1-5
CDR3: CASANGWGNQPQHF

V: TRBV14
J: TRBJ2-1
CDR3: CASSQGYGFEQFF

V: TRBV29-1
J: TRBJ2-7
CDR3: CSATQGYEQYF

V: TRBV6-2/TRBV6-3
J: TRBJ2-7
CDR3: CASSYPEEQYF

V: TRBV4-2
J: TRBJ2-5
CDR3: CASSQAGGSVRETQYF

V: TRBV29-1
J: TRBJ2-5
CDR3: CSARRGQGQETQYF

V: TRBV29-1
J: TRBJ2-4
CDR3: CSAMTAGGVKNIQYF

V: TRBV6-2/TRBV6-3
J: TRBJ1-2
CDR3: CASRNPGQGLGGYTF

V: TRBV5-6
J: TRBJ2-1
CDR3: CASSLGGVQFF